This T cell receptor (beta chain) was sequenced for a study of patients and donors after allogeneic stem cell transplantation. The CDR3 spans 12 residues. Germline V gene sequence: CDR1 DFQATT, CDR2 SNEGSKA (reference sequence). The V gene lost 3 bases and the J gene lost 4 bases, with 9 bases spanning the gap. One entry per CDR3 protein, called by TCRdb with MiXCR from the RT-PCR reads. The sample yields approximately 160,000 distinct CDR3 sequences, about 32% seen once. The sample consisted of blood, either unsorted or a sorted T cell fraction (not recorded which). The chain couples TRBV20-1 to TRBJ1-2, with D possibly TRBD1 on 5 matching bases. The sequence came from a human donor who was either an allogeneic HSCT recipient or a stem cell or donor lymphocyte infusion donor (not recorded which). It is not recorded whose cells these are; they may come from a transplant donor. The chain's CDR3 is CSASREPYGYTF. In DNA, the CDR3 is TGCAGTGCTAGCAGGGAGCCCTATGGCTACACCTTC.